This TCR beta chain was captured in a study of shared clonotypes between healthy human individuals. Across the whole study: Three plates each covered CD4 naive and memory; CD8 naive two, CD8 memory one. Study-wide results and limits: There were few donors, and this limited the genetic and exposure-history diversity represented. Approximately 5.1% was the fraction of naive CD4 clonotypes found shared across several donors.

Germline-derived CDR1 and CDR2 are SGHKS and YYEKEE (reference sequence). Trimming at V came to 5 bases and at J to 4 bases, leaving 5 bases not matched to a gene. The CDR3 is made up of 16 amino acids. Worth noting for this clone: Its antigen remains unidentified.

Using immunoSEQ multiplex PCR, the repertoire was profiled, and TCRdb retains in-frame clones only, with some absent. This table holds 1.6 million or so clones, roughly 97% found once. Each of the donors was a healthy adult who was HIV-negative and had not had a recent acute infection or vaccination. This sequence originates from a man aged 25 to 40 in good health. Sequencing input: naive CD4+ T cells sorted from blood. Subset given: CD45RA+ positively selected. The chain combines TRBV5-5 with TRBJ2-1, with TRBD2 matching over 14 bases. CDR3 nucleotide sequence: TGTGCCAGCAGTGGGGGACTAGCGGGAGCGTACAATGAGCAGTTCTTC. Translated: CASSGGLAGAYNEQFF.